This paragraph reports one T cell receptor (beta chain). Its antigen is unidentified. This sample stems from a study of CD8+ T cells in alopecia areata. Study findings and constraints: One nonresponder leaves baseline CD8+ expansion's link to response uncertain.

Regarding treatment: oral pan-JAK inhibitor, 5-10 mg twice daily. Extraction of RNA preceded its reverse transcription into cDNA, which served as the sequencing template. Sequencing was performed with immunoSEQ multiplex PCR; in TCRdb, only in-frame clones are kept and a portion is missing. This sample has 200,000 to 250,000 clones, with about 50% found just once. Germline V lookup: CDR1 SGHTA, CDR2 FQGNSA. The CDR3 contains 14 residues. Trimming shortened V by 2 bases and J by 2 bases, and 10 bases separated the two germline ends. The chain is built from TRBV7-2 and TRBJ2-7; no definite D call. The sequence was collected from a human donor with alopecia areata. The input for sequencing was CD4+ T cells sorted from blood, taken at week 4, from a patient treated with tofacitinib. CDR3 sequence: CASSLSSPPYEQYF. The CDR3 coding sequence is TGTGCCAGCAGCTTAAGCTCTCCTCCCTACGAGCAGTACTTC.